The clone carrying this T cell receptor (beta chain) has only a few counts. Its antigen is not known. This record belongs to a study of beta chain features in type 1 diabetes. For the study at large: Examination covered around 98,000,000 sorted cells spanning all samples. The study's findings and limits: In all four CD4+ subsets, TCRB CDR3 length was significantly, moderately reduced in type 1 diabetes.

Every isolated RNA sample was fully reverse transcribed, so sequencing captured expressed TCRB transcripts. Approximately 3.6 million reads, on average, came from each naive, central memory and regulatory T cell sample. TCRdb's table, derived via immunoSEQ multiplex PCR, lists solely in-frame clones and lacks some. Counted here are some 270,000 clones, about 11% occurring once; the ten biggest clones make up around 0.017%. Sorted CD4+ subsets: naive, central memory, regulatory, stem cell-like memory (CD45RO/CCR7/CD25/CD127/CD95/CD27 panel). The sequence was obtained from a man younger than 45 with type 1 diabetes. The sequenced sample consisted of naive CD4+ T cells from blood.

This CDR3 reads CAWTLGTSSTDTQYF. CDR3 DNA sequence: TGTGCCTGGACCCTGGGGACTAGCAGCACAGATACGCAGTATTTT. This rearrangement joins TRBV30 to TRBJ2-3; 9 bases map to TRBD2. Germline values: CDR1 GTSNPN, CDR2 SVGIG (reference sequence). The CDR3 spans 15 residues. V was clipped by 4 bases and J by 0 bases; unmatched bases: 5. Supplemented by reference TRBV30 and TRBJ2-3, the full variable domain reads SQTIHQWPATLVQPVGSPLSLECTVEGTSNPNLYWYRQAAGRGLQLLFYSVGIGQISSEVPQNLSASRPQDRQFILSSKKLLLSDSGFYLCAWTLGTSSTDTQYFGPGTRLTVL.